The clone carrying this TCR beta chain came up once. Its matching antigen is unknown. 13 Jbeta primers and 60 Vbeta primers were used for the PCR. Data came from immunoSEQ multiplex PCR; TCRdb stores just in-frame clones and leaves some out. The data hold about 190,000 clones, with around 80% observed a single time. With 0 bases removed from V and 4 bases from J, the gap between germline ends came to 18 bases. Germline V gene data show CDR1 as LGHNA and CDR2 as YNFKEQ. This CDR3 contains 17 residues. This record comes from a study of cytomegalovirus exposure and HLA in healthy donors. Study conclusions and caveats: Sequencing likely caused a cluster of highly shared sequence variants.

Sequenced: PBMCs. V and J are TRBV4-2 and TRBJ1-2; tentatively, D is TRBD1 (6 bases). The clonotype comes from a boy between 2 and 10 years old in good health and CMV-seronegative. The CDR3 nucleotides are TGTGCCAGCAGCCAAGAGGACTCTACAGGGAATCCCTATGGCTACACCTTC. It codes for CASSQEDSTGNPYGYTF.